A single T cell receptor (beta chain) is shown here with its context. This CDR3 has 15 amino acids. The germline gives CDR1 MNHEY, CDR2 SMNVEV (reference sequence). Germline trimming cut 3 bases from V and 2 bases from J; bases unmatched to any gene: 1. The donors, aged 6 to 90, were healthy Caucasians from Russia. A second roughly 7 to 11 cycle PCR used barcoded and J-beta primers. One entry per CDR3 protein, called by TCRdb with MiXCR from the 5' RACE reads. The sample has some 760,000 distinct CDR3 sequences, more than 20% seen once. The data originate from a study of blood T cells in healthy people across ages. This sample also belongs to another study, concerning T cells of mothers and their children.

The rearrangement joins TRBV27 to TRBJ2-1, with 10 bases lining up with TRBD2. This TCR derives from a boy aged 5-17 years in good health. The sequencing input was blood. In DNA, the CDR3 is TGTGCCAGCAGTTTTACTAGCGGGACCTACAATGAGCAGTTCTTC. This encodes CASSFTSGTYNEQFF.